Presented here are 31 T cell receptor beta chains from one specimen sequenced in a study of cytomegalovirus exposure and HLA in healthy donors. The PCR made use of 60 Vbeta and 13 Jbeta primers. Measured with immunoSEQ multiplex PCR; TCRdb has only the in-frame clones, and not every one. Its clone listing holds around 140,000 clones. Sequenced: PBMCs. The source is a woman between 35 and 50 years old in good health and CMV-seronegative.

V usage is TRBV2 and J usage is TRBJ2-2, with no clear D. Germline CDR1 reads SNHLY; CDR2 reads FYNNEI. V shed 6 bases and J shed 6 bases, with 5 bases lying between them. The CDR3 totals 11 residues. CDR3 DNA sequence: TGTGCCAGCAGCGCAGCCGGGGAGCTGTTTTTT. It yields the protein CASSAAGELFF.

Here the CDR3 reads CASTKGQQNTEAFF. The CDR3 region has the DNA TGTGCCAGCACCAAGGGACAGCAAAACACTGAAGCTTTCTTT. The rearrangement links TRBV6-6 to TRBJ1-1; TRBD1 aligns across 7 bases. The CDR3 consists of 14 residues. V lost 7 bases to trimming and J lost 2 bases; unmatched junction nucleotides: 7. Germline loops: CDR1 MNHNY, CDR2 SVGAGI (reference sequence).

The V and J genes are TRBV5-4 and TRBJ2-7; D unclear. From germline, CDR1 is SGHNT and CDR2 YYREEE (reference sequence). Trimming removed 0 bases at V and 0 bases at J, with 10 bases between. The CDR3 is 15 residues long. CDR3 in DNA: TGTGCCAGCAGCTTGGCAGTTAGAGGCTCCTACGAGCAGTACTTC. As protein: CASSLAVRGSYEQYF.

The V and J genes are TRBV28 and TRBJ1-1; D gene uncertain. The ends were cut back, 8 bases at V and 1 base at J, with 8 bases in the middle. Germline V gene sequence: CDR1 MDHEN, CDR2 SYDVKM. The CDR3 sequence is 12 residues long. CDR3 in amino acids: CASGDKNTEAFF. CDR3 DNA sequence: TGTGCCAGCGGCGACAAGAACACTGAAGCTTTCTTT.

The gene calls are TRBV14 and TRBJ2-5; TRBD1 might be the D (6 bases). Germline V gene lookup returns CDR1 SGHDN and CDR2 FVKESK. Trimming took off 3 bases at V and 1 base at J, with 15 bases between the two ends. This CDR3 is 16 amino acids long. CDR3 in DNA: TGTGCCAGCAGCCAGCTGGGGGCAGGGCTCCAAGAGACCCAGTACTTC. It encodes CASSQLGAGLQETQYF.

This rearrangement joins TRBV19 to TRBJ1-5; D uncertain. Per the germline V gene, CDR1 is LNHDA and CDR2 is SQIVND (reference sequence). This CDR3 region has 15 residues. Trimming pared 3 bases from V and 2 bases from J, leaving 11 bases between. CDR3 region: CASSILGSGNQPQHF. CDR3 DNA sequence: TGTGCCAGTAGTATTTTGGGGAGCGGCAATCAGCCCCAGCATTTT.

The V and J genes are TRBV6-5 and TRBJ1-4, with unresolved D. Trimming shortened V by 2 bases and J by 3 bases, and 10 bases separated the two germline ends. CDR1 is MNHEY and CDR2 is SVGAGI in the germline V gene. The CDR3 has 15 amino acids. The CDR3 here is CASSYGGTSNEKLFF. The CDR3 DNA reads TGTGCCAGCAGTTACGGAGGTACCTCTAATGAAAAACTGTTTTTT.

The chain couples TRBV28 to TRBJ2-7; 8 bases agree with TRBD1. V shed 5 bases, J shed 0 bases, and the junction held 3 bases outside the gene matches. Per the germline V gene, CDR1 is MDHEN and CDR2 is SYDVKM. CDR3 length: 14 residues. The CDR3 loop is CASSRDRSSYEQYV. CDR3 DNA sequence: TGTGCCAGCAGTCGGGACAGGAGCTCCTACGAGCAGTACGTC.

The chain recombines TRBV18 with TRBJ1-1, with D uncertain. The germline V and J ends were trimmed by 0 bases and 1 base, with 9 bases remaining between them. The CDR3 has 15 residues. Germline V gene data show CDR1 as KGHSH and CDR2 as LQKENI. CDR3 loop: CASSPPGTANTEAFF. CDR3 coding DNA: TGTGCCAGCTCACCACCAGGCACAGCGAACACTGAAGCTTTCTTT.

V is TRBV29-1 and J is TRBJ1-1, with 9 bases identical to TRBD1. Germline lookup yields CDR1 SQVTM and CDR2 ANQGSEA. The CDR3 consists of 17 residues. Trimming cost V 1 base and J 1 base; bases outside gene matches: 10. CDR3 nucleotide sequence: TGCAGCGTTGAAGGCATACAGGGGGCGAACTGGAACACTGAAGCTTTCTTT. This translates into CSVEGIQGANWNTEAFF.

V usage is TRBV18 and J usage is TRBJ2-7, with D tentatively TRBD2 (5 bases). Trimming pared 8 bases from V and 0 bases from J, leaving 14 bases between. The CDR3 totals 14 residues. CDR1 and CDR2 from the germline V gene are KGHSH and LQKENI. CDR3 sequence reads: CASTLDSDSYEQYV. The CDR3 DNA is TGTGCCAGCACTCTGGACTCAGACTCCTACGAGCAGTACGTC.

CDR3 sequence: CASSFRDSNTEAFF. CDR3 sequence (DNA): TGTGCCAGCAGCTTCAGGGACTCGAACACTGAAGCTTTCTTT. The V gene is TRBV5-6, the J gene TRBJ1-1; maybe TRBD1 (5 bases). Germline CDR1 SGHDT, CDR2 YYEEEE. V lost 2 bases, J lost 1 base, and 9 bases lay in between. The CDR3 has 14 residues.

The chain uses TRBV5-1 and TRBJ1-1; weak D call: TRBD1 (5 bases). The germline V and J ends were trimmed by 4 bases and 2 bases, with 12 bases remaining between them. Germline V gives CDR1 SGHRS, CDR2 YFSETQ. This CDR3 is 14 amino acids long. The CDR3 loop reads CASSLDSFNTEAFF. The CDR3, as DNA: TGCGCCAGCAGCCTAGACAGCTTTAACACTGAAGCTTTCTTT. The full variable domain, rest sourced from reference TRBV5-1 and TRBJ1-1, is KAGVTQTPRYLIKTRGQQVTLSCSPISGHRSVSWYQQTPGQGLQFLFEYFSETQRNKGNFPGRFSGRQFSNSRSEMNVSTLELGDSALYLCASSLDSFNTEAFFGQGTRLTVV.

CDR3 in DNA: TGCAGCGTTGAATTCGAGGGCCTCTATGGCTACACCTTC. Translation gives CSVEFEGLYGYTF. The V call is TRBV29-1, the J call TRBJ1-2; D is undetermined. The CDR3 is made up of 13 amino acids. CDR1 and CDR2 (germline): SQVTM, ANQGSEA. The V and J ends lost 2 bases and 4 bases respectively, with 11 bases between them.

This rearrangement joins TRBV7-3 to TRBJ2-1, with a tentative D call TRBD1 (7 bases). The V gene lost 5 bases and the J gene lost 7 bases, with 18 bases spanning the gap. The V gene's germline CDR1 is SGHTA and CDR2 FQGTGA. This CDR3 has 15 amino acids. The CDR3 coding sequence is TGTGCCAGCAGCCCCGATTCGACAGGGAGGAATGAGCAGTTCTTC. This gives the protein CASSPDSTGRNEQFF.

The chain uses TRBV27 and TRBJ1-1; D is unresolved. The CDR3 consists of 14 residues. Germline loops: CDR1 MNHEY, CDR2 SMNVEV (reference sequence). V lost 7 bases and J 3 bases, leaving 15 bases between the germline ends. CDR3 sequence reads: CASTRTGKDTEAFF. CDR3 coding DNA: TGTGCCAGCACCCGGACTGGTAAGGACACTGAAGCTTTCTTT.

V gene TRBV11-2 combines with J gene TRBJ1-3; D gene uncertain. The V end was cut by 0 bases, the J end by 7 bases, with 7 bases between. From germline, CDR1 is SGHAT and CDR2 FQNNGV. The CDR3 extends over 13 amino acids. The CDR3 loop reads CASSLDRENTIYF. In DNA form, the CDR3 reads TGTGCCAGCAGCTTAGATCGGGAGAACACCATATATTTT.

The chain combines TRBV19 with TRBJ2-5; 12 bases align to TRBD2. This CDR3 contains 17 residues. CDR1 is LNHDA and CDR2 is SQIVND in the germline V gene (reference sequence). The trim removed 0 bases at V and 2 bases at J, leaving 4 bases unmatched. The CDR3, as DNA: TGTGCCAGTAGTATAGAGTTACTAGCGGGGGGACAAGAGACCCAGTACTTC. Encoded protein: CASSIELLAGGQETQYF.

The V and J genes are TRBV19 and TRBJ2-1, with 7 bases lining up with TRBD1. V gave up 7 bases and J gave up 6 bases; unmatched junction bases: 3. CDR3 length: 12 residues. Germline assignment: CDR1 LNHDA and CDR2 SQIVND (reference sequence). This chain's CDR3 is CASTGQLNEQFF. CDR3 bases: TGTGCCAGTACGGGACAGCTCAATGAGCAGTTCTTC. Full variable domain (missing parts from reference TRBV19 and TRBJ2-1): DGGITQSPKYLFRKEGQNVTLSCEQNLNHDAMYWYRQDPGQGLRLIYYSQIVNDFQKGDIAEGYSVSREKKESFPLTVTSAQKNPTAFYLCASTGQLNEQFFGPGTRLTVL.

This sequence joins TRBV7-3 and TRBJ1-2, with D unclear. The CDR3 sequence is 13 residues long. Per the germline V gene, CDR1 is SGHTA and CDR2 is FQGTGA. Trimming took 3 bases from V and 3 from J, leaving 8 bases between them. DNA of the CDR3: TGTGCCAGCAGCTTCTCCCGGGACTATGGCTACACCTTC. Translating gives CASSFSRDYGYTF.

V and J are TRBV6-4 and TRBJ1-6; perhaps TRBD1 as D (6 bases). V dropped 0 bases and J dropped 10 bases, with 10 bases sitting between them. Germline-derived CDR1 and CDR2 are MRHNA and SNTAGT. The CDR3 sequence is 14 residues long. The CDR3 is CASSDSWDTSPLHF. CDR3 in DNA: TGTGCCAGCAGTGACTCTTGGGACACCTCACCCCTCCACTTT.

V usage is TRBV4-1 and J usage is TRBJ2-1; D perhaps matches TRBD2 (5 bases). Trimming pared 6 bases from V and 9 bases from J, leaving 21 bases between. In germline, CDR1 is MGHRA, CDR2 YSYEKL. The CDR3 has 15 amino acids. CDR3 bases: TGCGCCAGCAGTCCCTACGCCGGGAACGAGGCTGAGCAGTTCTTC. Its protein is CASSPYAGNEAEQFF.

The rearrangement uses TRBV4-2 and TRBJ2-1; 10 bases are shared with TRBD2. Germline values: CDR1 LGHNA, CDR2 YNFKEQ. The CDR3 spans 15 residues. The V segment lost 1 base and the J segment 5 bases; nucleotides outside the gene matches: 2. The CDR3 loop reads CASSQGTSGHNEQFF. CDR3 bases: TGTGCCAGCAGCCAAGGGACTAGCGGCCACAATGAGCAGTTCTTC.

The V and J genes are TRBV5-4 and TRBJ2-3; TRBD1 matches 11 bases. V lost 4 bases to trimming and J lost 6 bases; unmatched junction nucleotides: 13. The CDR3 covers 17 residues. From germline, CDR1 is SGHNT and CDR2 YYREEE (reference sequence). CDR3 amino acids: CASSPKPGTGGWDTQYF. The CDR3 bases are TGTGCCAGCAGCCCCAAACCAGGGACAGGGGGTTGGGATACGCAGTATTTT.

CDR3 residues: CASSLWPNTEAFF. The CDR3 DNA is TGTGCCAGCAGCTTATGGCCGAACACTGAAGCTTTCTTT. This chain joins TRBV7-2 and TRBJ1-1; the D is unclear. The CDR3 totals 13 residues. The V end was cut by 2 bases, the J end by 1 base, with 5 bases between. Germline V lookup: CDR1 SGHTA, CDR2 FQGNSA.

J is TRBJ2-3 and V is TRBV5-4, with 9 bases that match TRBD2. CDR1 and CDR2 from the germline V gene are SGHNT and YYREEE (reference sequence). The trim removed 6 bases at V and 0 bases at J, leaving 8 bases unmatched. The CDR3 is 16 amino acids. CDR3 DNA sequence: TGTGCCAGCACCCTTGGGACTAGCCGAAGCACAGATACGCAGTATTTT. Translated, it gives CASTLGTSRSTDTQYF.

This rearrangement joins TRBV4-1 to TRBJ1-5, with D maybe TRBD1 (5 bases). The CDR3 is 14 residues long. Looked up from germline, CDR1 is MGHRA and CDR2 is YSYEKL. V shed 0 bases and J shed 6 bases, with 9 bases lying between them. The CDR3 is CASSQDLGLQPQHF. Here the CDR3 DNA reads TGCGCCAGCAGCCAAGATTTGGGGCTTCAGCCCCAGCATTTT.

The chain combines TRBV5-1 with TRBJ1-2, with D uncertain. The V end lost 5 bases, the J end lost 4 bases, and 18 bases lay between the germline ends. In germline, CDR1 is SGHRS, CDR2 YFSETQ. CDR3 length: 15 residues. CDR3 residues: CASRPDPPGGYGYTF. DNA for the CDR3: TGCGCCAGCAGGCCCGATCCACCCGGAGGCTATGGCTACACCTTC.

The chain uses TRBV6-6 and TRBJ2-1, with 8 nucleotides matching TRBD2. CDR3 length: 16 amino acids. The junction had 14 bases not matched to a gene; V was cut back by 4 bases and J by 9 bases. Germline CDR1 and CDR2: MNHNY and SVGAGI (reference sequence). The CDR3 bases are TGTGCCAGCAGTTTTTATGGTAGCGGGACCGGCAGTGAGCAGTTCTTC. Amino acid sequence: CASSFYGSGTGSEQFF.

This chain connects TRBV18 to TRBJ1-2; TRBD1 matches at 8 bases. This CDR3 has 13 residues. Losses at the gene ends were 3 bases for V and 5 bases for J; bases not matched to a gene: 2. Germline V gives CDR1 KGHSH, CDR2 LQKENI. CDR3 sequence reads: CASSPGQEYGYTF. CDR3 nucleotide sequence: TGTGCCAGCTCACCGGGACAGGAGTATGGCTACACCTTC.

This chain uses TRBV7-8 with TRBJ2-3, with D tentatively TRBD1 (6 bases). Germline CDR1 is SGHVS and CDR2 is FQNEAQ. The CDR3 is made up of 13 amino acids. Trimming took off 3 bases at V and 4 bases at J, with 8 bases between the two ends. CDR3 DNA sequence: TGTGCCAGCAGCTTGACAGGCCCAGATACGCAGTATTTT. This encodes CASSLTGPDTQYF.